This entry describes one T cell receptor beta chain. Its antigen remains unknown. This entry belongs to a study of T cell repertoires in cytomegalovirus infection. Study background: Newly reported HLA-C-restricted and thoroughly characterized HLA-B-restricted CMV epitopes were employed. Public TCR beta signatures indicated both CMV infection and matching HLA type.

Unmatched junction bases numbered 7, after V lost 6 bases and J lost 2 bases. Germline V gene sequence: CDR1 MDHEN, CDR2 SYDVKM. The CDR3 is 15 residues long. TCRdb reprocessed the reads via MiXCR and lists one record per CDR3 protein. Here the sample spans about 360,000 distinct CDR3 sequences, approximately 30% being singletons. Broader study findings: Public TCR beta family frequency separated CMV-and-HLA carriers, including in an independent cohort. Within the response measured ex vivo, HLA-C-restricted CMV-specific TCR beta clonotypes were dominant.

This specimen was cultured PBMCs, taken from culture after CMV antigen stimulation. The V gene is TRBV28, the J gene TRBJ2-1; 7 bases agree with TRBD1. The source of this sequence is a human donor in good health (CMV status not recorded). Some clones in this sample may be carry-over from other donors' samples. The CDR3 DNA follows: TGTGCCAGCAGCGGACAAGGACAGGCCTACAATGAGCAGTTCTTC. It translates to CASSGQGQAYNEQFF.